The 27 T cell receptor beta chains below were found in one sample sequenced in a study of cytomegalovirus exposure and HLA in healthy donors. PCR used 60 Vbeta primers and 13 Jbeta primers. Assay: immunoSEQ multiplex PCR; the TCRdb copy retains only in-frame clones and omits some. Among 100,000 to 150,000 clones listed, approximately 80% were seen once. The sequencing sample was made of PBMCs. Receptors were obtained from a man aged 18 to 29 in good health and CMV-seronegative.

A remark on this clone: The same CDR3 also results from other DNA sequences found in this sample. V and J are TRBV6-5 and TRBJ1-4; 7 nucleotides match TRBD1. V trimming: 6 bases; J trimming: 6 bases; junction bases outside the gene matches: 1. The CDR3 runs to 12 residues. Germline V gene data show CDR1 as MNHEY and CDR2 as SVGAGI. CDR3 region: CASRGTDEKLFF. CDR3 sequence (DNA): TGTGCCAGCAGAGGGACAGATGAAAAACTGTTTTTT.

The rearrangement joins TRBV5-6 to TRBJ1-2; TRBD1 aligns across 7 bases. The CDR3 is 17 amino acids. Germline loops: CDR1 SGHDT, CDR2 YYEEEE. The V gene end was trimmed by 4 bases and the J gene end by 2 bases; junction bases not matched to a gene: 14. CDR3 amino acids: CASSRIPADRQNYGYTF. CDR3 coding DNA: TGTGCCAGCAGCCGAATCCCTGCGGACAGGCAAAACTATGGCTACACCTTC.

The rearrangement uses TRBV19 and TRBJ1-5; D is possibly TRBD1 (5 bases). V lost 1 base and J 1 base, leaving 5 bases between the germline ends. The CDR3 spans 14 residues. Germline CDR1 reads LNHDA; CDR2 reads SQIVND (reference sequence). The CDR3 reads CASSIGTSNQPQHF. The CDR3, as DNA: TGTGCCAGTAGTATAGGGACAAGCAATCAGCCCCAGCATTTT.

In DNA, the CDR3 is TGTGCCAGCAGCTGGACAGGATCGTCCCAAGAGACCCAGTACTTC. Protein: CASSWTGSSQETQYF. V and J are TRBV5-4 and TRBJ2-5; 7 bases fit TRBD1. The germline V gene encodes CDR1 SGHNT and CDR2 YYREEE (reference sequence). The ends lost 3 bases at V and 1 base at J; junction bases unmatched: 6. There are 15 residues in the CDR3.

The genes are TRBV4-2 and TRBJ2-7; the D is unclear. Germline CDR1 LGHNA, CDR2 YNFKEQ. V was clipped by 6 bases and J by 0 bases, with 12 bases between them. The CDR3 length is 14 residues. The CDR3 is CASRYSSLSYEQYF. The CDR3 nucleotides are TGTGCCAGCAGATACAGCTCACTCTCCTACGAGCAGTACTTC.

CDR3 sequence reads: CASSLFIGSVTANYGYTF. The DNA for the CDR3 is TGCGCCAGCAGCTTGTTTATTGGGAGTGTCACAGCTAACTATGGCTACACCTTC. The chain couples TRBV5-1 to TRBJ1-2; D is unclear. The CDR3 spans 18 residues. Germline loops: CDR1 SGHRS, CDR2 YFSETQ. Trimming removed 1 base from V and 0 bases from J, with 19 bases in between.

This clone was detected a few times. The chain recombines TRBV6-1 with TRBJ1-3; D gene uncertain. Germline V gene sequence: CDR1 MNHNS, CDR2 SASEGT. The CDR3 has 14 residues. Deletions cut 7 bases from V and 0 bases from J, with 10 bases between. Written as DNA, the CDR3 is TGTGCCAGCATCCCCGGCGGCTCTGGAAACACCATATATTTT. This encodes CASIPGGSGNTIYF.

The chain recombines TRBV28 with TRBJ1-3; 7 bases line up with TRBD1. Germline V gives CDR1 MDHEN, CDR2 SYDVKM. This CDR3 is 16 amino acids long. Trimming took 6 bases from V and 6 from J; bases not matched to a gene: 14. Here the CDR3 reads CASREANDRVINTIYF. The CDR3 bases are TGTGCCAGCAGAGAAGCCAACGACAGGGTGATAAACACCATATATTTT.

Details on this clone: The junction and the germline gene differ at one end; a read error may be behind it. The chain uses TRBV7-7 and TRBJ2-2; TRBD1 agrees at 12 bases. Germline lookup yields CDR1 SSHAT and CDR2 FNYEAQ (reference sequence). This CDR3 contains 15 residues. The CDR3 nucleotides read TGTGCTAGCAGCTTAGGGACAGGGGGCAACGGGGAGCTGTTTTTT. This encodes CASSLGTGGNGELFF.

This sequence joins TRBV6-6 and TRBJ1-5; tentatively, D is TRBD1 (6 bases). CDR1 is MNHNY, CDR2 SVGAGI, per germline (reference sequence). With 1 base removed from V and 2 bases from J, the gap between germline ends came to 12 bases. The CDR3 sequence is 16 residues long. CDR3 amino acids: CASSYWRGQGNQPQHF. CDR3 sequence (DNA): TGTGCCAGCAGTTACTGGCGGGGGCAAGGCAATCAGCCCCAGCATTTT.

With regard to this clone: A read error may produce the germline difference seen at one junction end. The chain has TRBV4-3 and TRBJ1-2; TRBD1 might be the D (5 bases). CDR3 length: 13 residues. Germline loops: CDR1 LGHNA, CDR2 YSLEER. The CDR3 DNA reads TGCGCCAGCAGCCAAGATTGGGGTGGGAGGGGATACTTC. Encoded protein: CASSQDWGGRGYF.

This clone was seen a few times. V is TRBV9 and J is TRBJ1-3; D might be TRBD1 (6 bases). The CDR3 covers 17 residues. The germline CDR1 and CDR2 sequences are SGDLS and YYNGEE. V was clipped by 2 bases and J by 0 bases, with 15 bases between them. CDR3 bases: TGTGCCAGCAGCGTTTACCAGGGGCAAAGCTCTGGAAACACCATATATTTT. It yields the protein CASSVYQGQSSGNTIYF.

The CDR3 region has the DNA TGTGCCAGCACCCCAGGGGGTGAAAAACTGTTTTTT. This sequence encodes CASTPGGEKLFF. The chain joins TRBV2 to TRBJ1-4; the match to TRBD1 covers 7 bases. V shed 7 bases, J shed 7 bases, and the junction held 3 bases outside the gene matches. Germline V gene lookup returns CDR1 SNHLY and CDR2 FYNNEI. The CDR3 covers 12 residues.

This clone came up a few times. The gene calls are TRBV19 and TRBJ1-5; no clear D gene. The germline V and J ends were trimmed by 6 bases and 1 base, with 19 bases remaining between them. The germline V gene has CDR1 LNHDA and CDR2 SQIVND (reference sequence). This CDR3 comprises 17 residues. CDR3 coding DNA: TGTGCCAGTAGGATGGGCCCCGGGGAAGCAAGCAATCAGCCCCAGCATTTT. Residues: CASRMGPGEASNQPQHF.

The chain is built from TRBV2 and TRBJ1-1; possibly TRBD1 for D (5 bases). V lost 6 bases, J lost 0 bases, and 14 bases lay in between. In germline, CDR1 is SNHLY, CDR2 FYNNEI. The CDR3 totals 15 residues. The CDR3 bases are TGTGCCAGCAGCCTCGACAGCGAGATGAACACTGAAGCTTTCTTT. Translating gives CASSLDSEMNTEAFF.

This chain connects TRBV15 to TRBJ1-1, with D uncertain. CDR3 size: 15 residues. The germline gives CDR1 LNHNV, CDR2 YYDKDF (reference sequence). Trimming removed 3 bases from V and 5 bases from J, with 16 bases in between. CDR3 DNA sequence: TGTGCCACCAGCAGGACTGCTAAAAGTCGGACTGAAGCTTTCTTT. Residues: CATSRTAKSRTEAFF.

This chain joins TRBV30 and TRBJ2-7, with 7 bases that match TRBD2. Germline V gene sequence: CDR1 GTSNPN, CDR2 SVGIG (reference sequence). The CDR3 has 13 residues. Losses at the gene ends were 8 bases for V and 1 base for J; bases not matched to a gene: 8. The CDR3 reads CALAPAGSYEQYF. As DNA, the CDR3 is TGTGCCCTGGCACCAGCGGGGTCCTACGAGCAGTACTTC.

The CDR3 here is CASSQDFVSAFF. CDR3 nucleotides: TGCGCCAGCAGCCAAGATTTCGTTTCGGCTTTCTTT. This chain joins TRBV4-1 and TRBJ1-1, with unresolved D. V shed 0 bases and J shed 11 bases, with 10 bases lying between them. CDR3 length: 12 amino acids. CDR1 is MGHRA, CDR2 YSYEKL, per germline.

J is TRBJ1-5 and V is TRBV5-1; the match to TRBD1 covers 7 bases. Unmatched junction bases numbered 7, after V lost 0 bases and J lost 7 bases. The CDR3 length is 15 residues. CDR1 and CDR2 from the germline V gene are SGHRS and YFSETQ. DNA for the CDR3: TGCGCCAGCAGCTTGGCCGGGACAGAACAACAGCCCCAGCATTTT. This codes for CASSLAGTEQQPQHF.

The chain carries TRBV27 and TRBJ2-7; 7 bases line up with TRBD2. V lost 2 bases, J lost 0 bases, and 16 bases stayed unmatched. CDR3 length: 19 amino acids. Germline V gene sequence: CDR1 MNHEY, CDR2 SMNVEV (reference sequence). CDR3 DNA sequence: TGTGCCAGCAGTTTAAGGTCCCCTTTGACGGGGGGTAGCTCCTACGAGCAGTACTTC. It encodes CASSLRSPLTGGSSYEQYF.

The chain employs TRBV11-2 and TRBJ1-5, with 9 bases identical to TRBD1. Trimming cost V 5 bases and J 4 bases; bases outside gene matches: 3. Germline CDR1 and CDR2: SGHAT and FQNNGV. This CDR3 is built from 14 residues. Here the CDR3 reads CASSGTGSNQPQHF. Written as DNA, the CDR3 is TGTGCCAGCAGCGGGACAGGGAGTAATCAGCCCCAGCATTTT.

The chain links TRBV19 to TRBJ1-4, with 10 nucleotides matching TRBD1. The CDR3 has 16 residues. Germline V lookup: CDR1 LNHDA, CDR2 SQIVND (reference sequence). Trimming removed 7 bases from V and 8 bases from J; junction bases left unmatched: 13. CDR3 nucleotides: TGTGCCAGTAATCCCTTCCCGGGACAGGGGACCGAAAAACTGTTTTTT. It yields the protein CASNPFPGQGTEKLFF.

This sequence joins TRBV4-3 and TRBJ1-3, with TRBD1 matching over 7 bases. The junction had 3 bases not matched to a gene; V was cut back by 4 bases and J by 0 bases. The CDR3 runs to 15 residues. Germline CDR1 reads LGHNA; CDR2 reads YSLEER. The CDR3 here is CASSPGQLSGNTIYF. CDR3 DNA: TGCGCCAGCAGCCCGGGACAGCTCTCTGGAAACACCATATATTTT.

The chain recombines TRBV5-6 with TRBJ2-5, with 8 bases fitting TRBD2. The V segment lost 3 bases and the J segment 5 bases; nucleotides outside the gene matches: 6. CDR3 length equals 14 residues. Germline loops: CDR1 SGHDT, CDR2 YYEEEE. In DNA form, the CDR3 reads TGTGCCAGCAGCTACCCTCCGGGGGGGGAGACCCAGTACTTC. Its protein is CASSYPPGGETQYF.

The chain joins TRBV4-3 to TRBJ1-5; possibly TRBD1 for D (5 bases). Looked up from germline, CDR1 is LGHNA and CDR2 is YSLEER. This CDR3 spans 13 amino acids. The V end was cut by 3 bases, the J end by 9 bases, with 12 bases between. CDR3 DNA: TGCGCCAGCAGCCAGGGGCCGTCGTGGCCCCAGCATTTT. Amino acids: CASSQGPSWPQHF.

The rearrangement joins TRBV19 to TRBJ1-2, with a weak D call TRBD1 (5 bases). The CDR3 length is 14 residues. The germline V and J ends were trimmed by 5 bases and 5 bases, with 15 bases remaining between them. Germline CDR1 and CDR2: LNHDA and SQIVND (reference sequence). The CDR3: CASSPTTARYGYTF. In DNA, the CDR3 is TGTGCCAGTAGTCCAACGACAGCCAGATATGGCTACACCTTC.

The J gene is TRBJ2-5, the V gene TRBV20-1, with D unclear. V lost 5 bases to trimming and J lost 3 bases, with 4 bases between them. The CDR3 has 10 residues. Germline V gene lookup returns CDR1 DFQATT and CDR2 SNEGSKA (reference sequence). The CDR3 sequence: CSASKETQYF. The CDR3, as DNA: TGCAGTGCTTCTAAAGAGACCCAGTACTTC.